This paragraph covers one TCR beta chain sequence. Germline loops: CDR1 MGHRA, CDR2 YSYEKL. The CDR3 loop spans 18 amino acids. V lost 4 bases and J lost 4; bases outside the gene matches: 14. This record belongs to a study of T cell responses to AZD1222 COVID-19 vaccine. Produced via immunoSEQ multiplex PCR; TCRdb's table is partial and in-frame only. Among about 110,000 clones listed, about 90% were seen once. The receptor's source is an adult who received the AZD1222 COVID-19 vaccine. This material consisted of peripheral blood, taken 28 days after the second AZD1222 dose. The chain has TRBV4-1 and TRBJ2-2, with 8 bases lining up with TRBD1. DNA of the CDR3: TGCGCCAGCAGCCCTAAAACCACAGGGGGATGGGTCACCGGGGAGCTGTTTTTT. Translated, it gives CASSPKTTGGWVTGELFF.